This T cell receptor (beta chain) was sequenced for a study of cytomegalovirus exposure and HLA in healthy donors. The CDR3 consists of 15 residues. V dropped 0 bases and J dropped 8 bases, with 15 bases sitting between them. Germline V gives CDR1 SGHRS, CDR2 YFSETQ. Here immunoSEQ multiplex PCR was the method, and the copy in TCRdb shows in-frame clones only, minus some. The table records about 250,000 clones, roughly 87% of them present only once. General observations from the study: Reports credit the classifier with highly specific, highly sensitive diagnosis of cytomegalovirus status. The tendency of first-cohort TCR clusters to co-occur in the 130 or so validation repertoires was identified by a subsequent analysis.

A word on this clone: Its cognate antigen is unknown.

The donors were part of the validation cohort of 120 or so subjects. That cohort was separate from the first cohort, which comprised under 700 subjects. The V and J genes are TRBV5-1 and TRBJ2-4; D is possibly TRBD1 or TRBD2 (5 bases each). Sample: PBMCs. The origin of this receptor is a man younger than 35 in good health and CMV-seropositive. The CDR3 is CASSLAGLLWDIQYF. The CDR3 DNA reads as TGCGCCAGCAGCTTGGCGGGGCTCCTCTGGGACATTCAGTACTTC.